This T cell receptor beta chain was identified during a study of pediatric ulcerative colitis. After removal of 4 bases from V and 6 bases from J, the junction contained 12 bases not matched to a gene. The CDR3 is 18 residues long. The germline CDR1 and CDR2 sequences are SGHDN and FVKESK. Produced via immunoSEQ multiplex PCR; TCRdb's table is partial and in-frame only. The profile shows tens of thousands of clones, roughly 82% of them singletons. Note on this clone: Antigen unknown.

Whole-study findings and limits: Rectal repertoires separated controls, mild-moderate and acute severe colitis.

One to two pinch biopsies were taken from the rectum during colonoscopy. No immunosuppressive drugs were given to ulcerative colitis patients before diagnostic colonoscopy. The chain carries TRBV14 and TRBJ2-2; 12 nucleotides line up with TRBD1. The TCR sequence derives from a boy aged 5 to 17 with severe ulcerative colitis. Sample: gut tissue. The CDR3 loop reads CASSPRRDRGLLAGELFF. Written as DNA, the CDR3 is TGTGCCAGCAGCCCCCGGCGGGACAGGGGGCTTTTGGCCGGGGAGCTGTTTTTT.